Listed below are T cell receptor beta chains from one sample, sequenced in a study of T cell repertoires in cytomegalovirus infection. TCRdb processed the reads anew with MiXCR; each CDR3 protein has one entry. Altogether almost 500,000 distinct CDR3 sequences are present, approximately 10% being singletons, with the ten largest covering 9.5% to 13%. The specimen sequenced was PBMCs. These receptor sequences come from a human donor in good health (CMV status not recorded). Some clones in this sample may be carry-over from other donors' samples. Both conserved end residues are part of each CDR3. Each record gives: V gene, J gene, D gene, clone size, CDR3 length, CDR3 DNA, CDR3 protein. A D gene is named only where the DNA matches it firmly. Expanded clones get a size class; other rows say once, few or many, or leave the size out.

V: TRBV24-1; J: TRBJ2-3; D: TRBD2; size: -; length: 15; DNA: TGTGCCACCGGTGTGCTAGCGGGAGGGGCAGATACGCAGTATTTT; CDR3: CATGVLAGGADTQYF
V: TRBV18; J: TRBJ1-5; D: -; size: many; length: 13; DNA: TGTGCCAGCAGCCCCGGGGCCGGACAGCCCCAGCATTTT; CDR3: CASSPGAGQPQHF
V: TRBV4-2; J: TRBJ2-7; D: TRBD2; size: few; length: 14; DNA: TGTGCCAGCAGCCAGGGGGGGGAATCCTACGAGCAGTACTTC; CDR3: CASSQGGESYEQYF
V: TRBV27; J: TRBJ2-7; D: -; size: -; length: 12; DNA: TGTGCCAGCAGTTCGAATTACTACGAGCAGTACTTC; CDR3: CASSSNYYEQYF
V: TRBV5-4; J: TRBJ2-5; D: -; size: few; length: 14; DNA: TGTGCCAGCAGCTTGGGTTGGGACGGAGAGACCCAGTACTTC; CDR3: CASSLGWDGETQYF
V: TRBV6-6; J: TRBJ1-2; D: -; size: many; length: 15; DNA: TGTGCCAGCAGTCCGCCGCAGGGGCTCTCGGGAGGCTACACCTTC; CDR3: CASSPPQGLSGGYTF
V: TRBV5-4; J: TRBJ2-2; D: TRBD2; size: many; length: 18; DNA: TGTGCCAGCAGCCGGGGACTAGCGGGAGAGGCAAACACCGGGGAGCTGTTTTTT; CDR3: CASSRGLAGEANTGELFF
V: TRBV2; J: TRBJ1-5; D: -; size: -; length: 15; DNA: TGTGCCAGCAGTGAAGGGGAGTTTAGCAATCAGCCCCAGCATTTT; CDR3: CASSEGEFSNQPQHF
V: TRBV7-8; J: TRBJ1-2; D: -; size: many; length: 17; DNA: TGTGCCAGCAGCTCCCCCCTGGCGGGGGGCCAGAACTATGGCTACACCTTC; CDR3: CASSSPLAGGQNYGYTF
V: TRBV7-6; J: TRBJ1-1; D: -; size: many; length: 15; DNA: TGTGCCAGCAGAGGGGGGGGCAGGGGAGACACTGAAGCTTTCTTT; CDR3: CASRGGGRGDTEAFF
V: TRBV20-1; J: TRBJ1-2; D: -; size: many; length: 13; DNA: TGCAGTGCTAGGCAGGGCGTAGACTATGGCTACACCTTC; CDR3: CSARQGVDYGYTF
V: TRBV3-1; J: TRBJ2-7; D: -; size: -; length: 13; DNA: TGTGCCAGCAGCCAAGATTCGATACGAGAGCAGTACTTC; CDR3: CASSQDSIREQYF
V: TRBV6-1; J: TRBJ2-1; D: -; size: many; length: 15; DNA: TGTGCCAGCAGTGACGGCAGAGGGAGATGGAATGAGCAGTTCTTC; CDR3: CASSDGRGRWNEQFF
V: TRBV12-3/TRBV12-4; J: TRBJ1-6; D: TRBD1; size: few; length: 17; DNA: TGTGCCAGCAGCCCGGGACAGACAAACGCACTAGGTTCACCCCTCCACTTT; CDR3: CASSPGQTNALGSPLHF
V: TRBV13; J: TRBJ2-7; D: -; size: few; length: 15; DNA: TGTGCCAGCAGCTTAAGAAGGGGTCGGGTCTACGAGCAGTACTTC; CDR3: CASSLRRGRVYEQYF
V: TRBV18; J: TRBJ1-2; D: TRBD1; size: few; length: 15; DNA: TGTGCCAGCTCACCAAGGTCAGGGGGCCTGGATGGCTACACCTTC; CDR3: CASSPRSGGLDGYTF
V: TRBV27; J: TRBJ2-6; D: -; size: -; length: 15; DNA: TGTGCCAGCAAGGTTTGGGTTGGTGGGGCCAACGTCCTGACTTTC; CDR3: CASKVWVGGANVLTF
V: TRBV19; J: TRBJ1-1; D: TRBD1; size: many; length: 19; DNA: TGTGCCAGTGACCCGGGACAGGGGCGCAACTCCCCAATGAACACTGAAGCTTTCTTT; CDR3: CASDPGQGRNSPMNTEAFF
V: TRBV28; J: TRBJ2-2; D: -; size: many; length: 14; DNA: TGTGCCAGCAGTTTCTCCGGACGCTCCGGGGAGCTGTTTTTT; CDR3: CASSFSGRSGELFF
V: TRBV12-3/TRBV12-4; J: TRBJ1-5; D: TRBD1; size: many; length: 15; DNA: TGTGCCAGCAGTTCACGGACAGGGAGCAATCAGCCCCAGCATTTT; CDR3: CASSSRTGSNQPQHF
V: TRBV2; J: TRBJ2-1; D: -; size: few; length: 12; DNA: TGTGCCAGCAGACGGGACTACAATGAGCAGTTCTTC; CDR3: CASRRDYNEQFF
V: TRBV18; J: TRBJ2-7; D: -; size: -; length: 13; DNA: TGTGCCAGCTCACCAGTATTGACCTACGAGCAGTACTTC; CDR3: CASSPVLTYEQYF
V: TRBV20-1; J: TRBJ2-3; D: -; size: -; length: 16; DNA: TGCAGTGCTAGAGATCTTGACGGGTGGACCACAGATACGCAGTATTTT; CDR3: CSARDLDGWTTDTQYF
V: TRBV6-5; J: TRBJ2-7; D: TRBD2; size: few; length: 15; DNA: TGTGCCAGCAGTCACCCCCGGGAGGCGATCTACGAGCAGTACTTC; CDR3: CASSHPREAIYEQYF
V: TRBV12-3/TRBV12-4; J: TRBJ2-7; D: -; size: -; length: 13; DNA: TGTGCCAGCAGTCTCCGGGAACTCTACGAGCAGTACTTC; CDR3: CASSLRELYEQYF
V: TRBV12-3/TRBV12-4; J: TRBJ2-2; D: -; size: many; length: 15; DNA: TGTGCCAGCAGTCCTCAGGGGCCCGTGGCCGGGGAGCTGTTTTTT; CDR3: CASSPQGPVAGELFF
V: TRBV5-4; J: TRBJ2-1; D: -; size: many; length: 14; DNA: TGTGCCAGCAGCGGGGGGGGCGCCGGAGATGAGCAGTTCTTC; CDR3: CASSGGGAGDEQFF
V: TRBV2; J: TRBJ2-3; D: -; size: -; length: 15; DNA: TGTGCCAGCATTCTTTTAGCGACTAGCACAGATACGCAGTATTTT; CDR3: CASILLATSTDTQYF
V: TRBV15; J: TRBJ1-1; D: -; size: many; length: 13; DNA: TGTGCCACCAGCAGAGATGAAAATCCTGAAGCTTTCTTT; CDR3: CATSRDENPEAFF
V: TRBV12-3/TRBV12-4; J: TRBJ2-1; D: -; size: many; length: 13; DNA: TGTGCCAGCGGAAACAGGGACGGGAATGAGCAGTTCTTC; CDR3: CASGNRDGNEQFF
V: TRBV28; J: TRBJ2-4; D: TRBD1; size: many; length: 13; DNA: TGTGCCAGCAGTTTTAACGGACAGGGAGCCCAGTACTTC; CDR3: CASSFNGQGAQYF
V: TRBV20-1; J: TRBJ2-3; D: TRBD2; size: -; length: 16; DNA: TGCAGTGCTCCAAATCGACTAGCGGACTACACAGATACGCAGTATTTT; CDR3: CSAPNRLADYTDTQYF
V: TRBV28; J: TRBJ1-5; D: -; size: many; length: 15; DNA: TGTGCCAGCAGCGATACAGGGTATAGCAATCAGCCCCAGCATTTT; CDR3: CASSDTGYSNQPQHF
V: TRBV6-1; J: TRBJ1-4; D: -; size: many; length: 14; DNA: TGTGCCAGCAGTGAAAGGGGCACGGGCGAAAAACTGTTTTTT; CDR3: CASSERGTGEKLFF
V: TRBV28; J: TRBJ1-2; D: -; size: many; length: 12; DNA: TGTGCCAGCTCCCCGCCCGCTAGTGGCTACACCTTC; CDR3: CASSPPASGYTF
V: TRBV18; J: TRBJ2-7; D: -; size: once; length: 14; DNA: TGTGCCAGCTCTACCAGAGGGGGAGCCTACGAGCAGTACTTC; CDR3: CASSTRGGAYEQYF
V: TRBV4-1; J: TRBJ1-4; D: -; size: many; length: 15; DNA: TGCGCCAGCAGCCAAGAAGAACAGGGCCTACCTAAATCGTTTTTT; CDR3: CASSQEEQGLPKSFF
V: TRBV19; J: TRBJ2-2; D: -; size: few; length: 15; DNA: TGTGCCAGTAGTTCAACGGACAGCCCCATCGGGGAGCTGTTTTTT; CDR3: CASSSTDSPIGELFF
V: TRBV7-8; J: TRBJ1-2; D: -; size: many; length: 13; DNA: TGTGCCAGCAGCGCTGGAGATAACTATGGCTACACCTTC; CDR3: CASSAGDNYGYTF
V: TRBV28; J: TRBJ1-2; D: TRBD1; size: many; length: 15; DNA: TGTGCCAGCAGTCCGCCGCCCGGGACAGGGAATGGCTACACCTTC; CDR3: CASSPPPGTGNGYTF
V: TRBV7-6; J: TRBJ1-1; D: -; size: -; length: 13; DNA: TGTGCCAGCAGCTCAGTCGTCACCTTAGAAGCTTTCTTT; CDR3: CASSSVVTLEAFF
V: TRBV20-1; J: TRBJ2-3; D: TRBD2; size: -; length: 16; DNA: TGCAGTGCTAGCCCGGCGAGCGGGGCCCAGCTGACGACGCAGTATTTT; CDR3: CSASPASGAQLTTQYF
V: TRBV2; J: TRBJ2-3; D: TRBD1; size: few; length: 17; DNA: TGTGCCAGCAGTGATATACTCCGGGACAGAAGCACAGATACGCAGTATTTT; CDR3: CASSDILRDRSTDTQYF
V: TRBV11-2; J: TRBJ2-7; D: TRBD2; size: many; length: 17; DNA: TGTGCCAGCAGCCCACGACCGGGGGGGCGCGTCTCCTACGAGCAGTACTTC; CDR3: CASSPRPGGRVSYEQYF
V: TRBV7-3; J: TRBJ2-7; D: -; size: few; length: 15; DNA: TGTGCCAGCAGCTTAATGGCTCTTGACAGCTACGAGCAGTACTTC; CDR3: CASSLMALDSYEQYF
V: TRBV7-8; J: TRBJ1-4; D: -; size: many; length: 19; DNA: TGTGCCAGCAGTAACCTACCGGGACGGAATCTTGCAACTAATGAAAAACTGTTTTTT; CDR3: CASSNLPGRNLATNEKLFF
V: TRBV7-9; J: TRBJ2-1; D: -; size: -; length: 16; DNA: TGTGCCAGCAGCTCCCCACACGGGAGCTCCTACAATGAGCAGTTCTTC; CDR3: CASSSPHGSSYNEQFF
V: TRBV7-3; J: TRBJ2-1; D: -; size: once; length: 13; DNA: TGTGCCAGCAGCAGGTTATTTAACGGCCAGCGGTTCTTC; CDR3: CASSRLFNGQRFF
V: TRBV5-1; J: TRBJ2-1; D: TRBD1; size: many; length: 15; DNA: TGCGCCACCAGACTAACAGGGGGCTCCTACAATGAGCAGTTCTTC; CDR3: CATRLTGGSYNEQFF
V: TRBV19; J: TRBJ1-2; D: -; size: many; length: 14; DNA: TGTGCCAGTAGTAACTATCAGGGGAACTATGGCTACACCTTC; CDR3: CASSNYQGNYGYTF
V: TRBV28; J: TRBJ2-5; D: -; size: many; length: 15; DNA: TGTGCCAGCAGCCACTACAGGGCTGGAAAAGAGACCCAGTACTTC; CDR3: CASSHYRAGKETQYF
V: TRBV6-4; J: TRBJ2-3; D: TRBD1; size: few; length: 16; DNA: TGTGCCAGCAGTGACTCAGGGACAGGGGTGACAGATACGCAGTATTTT; CDR3: CASSDSGTGVTDTQYF
V: TRBV6-2/TRBV6-3; J: TRBJ1-3; D: -; size: many; length: 16; DNA: TGTGCCAGCACCCTGCCCTCGACTGGCTCTGGAAACACCATATATTTT; CDR3: CASTLPSTGSGNTIYF